The 25 T cell receptor beta chains listed next were all sequenced from one sample in a study of radiotherapy plus CTLA-4 blockade in lung cancer. Assay used: immunoSEQ multiplex PCR; TCRdb lists only in-frame clones, some missing. The sample records 55,000 to 65,000 clones, more than 70% being singletons. The sample consisted of peripheral blood, taken from a patient treated with radiotherapy plus ipilimumab. The receptors shown here come from a human donor with non-small cell lung cancer who had a complete response to radiotherapy plus ipilimumab.

The J gene is TRBJ2-7, the V gene TRBV5-4; 11 nucleotides align to TRBD2. The CDR3 is 16 amino acids. CDR1 SGHNT and CDR2 YYREEE come from the germline V gene (reference sequence). The J segment lost 4 bases and the V segment lost 1 base, leaving 7 bases of the junction unmatched. Here the CDR3 DNA reads TGTGCCAGCAGCTTGTTAGCGGGGGGGTTGGGGTACGAGCAGTACTTC. Amino acid sequence: CASSLLAGGLGYEQYF.

This chain joins TRBV19 and TRBJ1-2; TRBD1 agrees at 7 bases. This CDR3 has 18 amino acids. V lost 7 bases and J lost 0; bases outside the gene matches: 17. Germline loops: CDR1 LNHDA, CDR2 SQIVND (reference sequence). CDR3 DNA sequence: TGTGCCAGTACCAAAGCCGGGACAGACTTTTCTCCTAACTATGGCTACACCTTC. Its translation: CASTKAGTDFSPNYGYTF.

The rearrangement joins TRBV4-3 to TRBJ2-5; TRBD2 aligns across 9 bases. Germline values: CDR1 LGHNA, CDR2 YSLEER. With V trimmed by 2 bases and J by 5 bases, 6 bases remained unmatched. CDR3 length: 15 amino acids. The CDR3 region is CASSQLAGRSETQYF. CDR3 nucleotides: TGCGCCAGCAGCCAACTAGCGGGGAGGTCGGAGACCCAGTACTTC.

J is TRBJ1-1 and V is TRBV19, with a tentative D call TRBD1 (5 bases). CDR3 length: 18 residues. Per the germline V gene, CDR1 is LNHDA and CDR2 is SQIVND (reference sequence). Trimming removed 6 bases from V and 0 bases from J, with 23 bases in between. CDR3 region: CASSRRGQGGRMNTEAFF. CDR3 bases: TGTGCCAGTAGCAGGAGGGGCCAGGGAGGACGCATGAACACTGAAGCTTTCTTT.

This chain links TRBV7-9 with TRBJ1-2; D not certain. The V gene's germline CDR1 is SEHNR and CDR2 FQNEAQ (reference sequence). V was pared by 5 bases and J by 5 bases, with 18 bases between. CDR3 size: 15 residues. DNA of the CDR3: TGTGCCAGCAGCCTTAGCCGCGGATTAGGTTATGGCTACACCTTC. Its translation: CASSLSRGLGYGYTF.

The chain has TRBV2 and TRBJ2-7, with no clear D. V lost 7 bases and J lost 3, with 7 bases in between. Germline lookup yields CDR1 SNHLY and CDR2 FYNNEI. CDR3 size: 11 residues. CDR3: CASTDRYEQYF. For the CDR3, the DNA is TGTGCCAGCACTGATCGCTACGAGCAGTACTTC.

The V gene is TRBV4-3, the J gene TRBJ1-1; D ambiguous. V was cut by 1 base and J by 4 bases, with 10 bases left in between. CDR1 and CDR2 (germline): LGHNA, YSLEER. This CDR3 is 14 amino acids long. CDR3 sequence (DNA): TGCGCCAGCAGCCAAGCCGAGGGTACCACTGAAGCTTTCTTT. Its protein product is CASSQAEGTTEAFF.

The chain is built from TRBV2 and TRBJ2-5, with 9 bases matching TRBD2. The CDR3 extends over 15 amino acids. V lost 6 bases and J lost 5; bases outside the gene matches: 10. Germline CDR1 reads SNHLY; CDR2 reads FYNNEI. The CDR3 is CASRGGGAGGETQYF. CDR3 DNA: TGTGCCAGCAGGGGCGGAGGCGCGGGGGGGGAGACCCAGTACTTC.

The chain has TRBV10-3 and TRBJ1-3, with TRBD1 as a possible D gene (5 bases). CDR3 size: 15 residues. V was cut by 3 bases and J by 3 bases, with 12 bases left in between. The germline gives CDR1 ENHRY, CDR2 SYGVKD. In DNA form, the CDR3 reads TGTGCCATCAGTGACCCGACAGAGAGTGGAAACACCATATATTTT. Translation gives CAISDPTESGNTIYF.

This chain connects TRBV7-2 to TRBJ2-7; 7 positions match TRBD1. The CDR3 has 13 amino acids. Germline V CDR1 and CDR2: SGHTA, FQGNSA. V lost 5 bases, J lost 3 bases, and 4 bases stayed unmatched. CDR3 amino acids: CASSRDRVYEQYF. The DNA of the CDR3 is TGTGCCAGCAGCCGAGACAGGGTCTACGAGCAGTACTTC.

The chain carries TRBV7-6 and TRBJ2-7; 9 positions match TRBD1. Germline CDR1 and CDR2: SGHVS and FNYEAQ. There are 15 residues in the CDR3. J was trimmed by 2 bases and V by 5 bases; bases with no gene match: 7. The CDR3 spells CASSPRTGATYEQYF. CDR3 coding DNA: TGTGCCAGCAGCCCCAGGACAGGGGCGACCTACGAGCAGTACTTC.

The chain uses TRBV30 and TRBJ1-5; 7 nucleotides match TRBD1. CDR1 and CDR2 from the germline V gene are GTSNPN and SVGIG (reference sequence). Trimming cost V 0 bases and J 9 bases; bases outside gene matches: 5. CDR3 length equals 13 residues. As DNA, the CDR3 is TGTGCCTGGAGTGTACAGGGGAATGGGCCCCAGCATTTT. This translates into CAWSVQGNGPQHF.

The chain recombines TRBV6-1 with TRBJ1-6; D ambiguous. The V end lost 8 bases, the J end lost 8 bases, and 16 bases lay between the germline ends. The V gene's germline CDR1 is MNHNS and CDR2 SASEGT. The CDR3 runs to 14 residues. The CDR3 DNA is TGTGCCAGCGGGTTTCGTGGCGGGGATTCACCCCTCCACTTT. It specifies CASGFRGGDSPLHF.

The rearrangement links TRBV6-5 to TRBJ1-3; no clear D gene. In germline, CDR1 is MNHEY, CDR2 SVGAGI. Trimming shortened V by 6 bases and J by 0 bases, and 9 bases separated the two germline ends. This CDR3 spans 14 amino acids. The CDR3 DNA reads TGTGCCAGCAGCCCGCGGTACTCTGGAAACACCATATATTTT. Its translation is CASSPRYSGNTIYF.

This clone was seen a handful of times. The chain is built from TRBV11-2 and TRBJ2-5, with 7 bases matching TRBD2. The DNA end favors TRBJ2-7, so the J call may be wrong. The germline gives CDR1 SGHAT, CDR2 FQNNGV. The CDR3 length is 16 residues. This CDR3 is CASSLVSWGLTYEQYF. The CDR3 DNA sequence: TGTGCCAGCAGCTTAGTCAGCTGGGGACTAACCTACGAGCAGTACTTC.

The count of this clone is one. The chain links TRBV6-6 to TRBJ2-5, with D hard to call. The J call may be incorrect, as the DNA end agrees better with TRBJ2-7. This CDR3 contains 15 residues. Germline values: CDR1 MNHNY, CDR2 SVGAGI (reference sequence). The chain's CDR3 is CASSLPGSGADEQYF. CDR3 DNA: TGTGCCAGCAGTTTGCCGGGTTCGGGTGCCGACGAGCAGTACTTC.

The chain links TRBV6-5 to TRBJ2-1, with 10 bases matching TRBD1. The germline V gene has CDR1 MNHEY and CDR2 SVGAGI. The CDR3 totals 15 residues. V lost 6 bases to trimming and J lost 8 bases; unmatched junction nucleotides: 10. The CDR3 nucleotides are TGTGCCAGCAGAGAAACGGGACAGGGGTTCGATGAGCAGTTCTTC. The encoded protein is CASRETGQGFDEQFF.

The rearrangement uses TRBV30 and TRBJ2-2; 8 bases align to TRBD2. The CDR3 runs to 16 residues. Per the germline V gene, CDR1 is GTSNPN and CDR2 is SVGIG (reference sequence). After removal of 3 bases from V and 6 bases from J, the junction contained 12 bases not matched to a gene. Here the CDR3 DNA reads TGTGCCTGGAGCGGGTCCGGGACTAGTCGGGCCGGGGAGCTGTTTTTT. Protein product: CAWSGSGTSRAGELFF.

V and J are TRBV19 and TRBJ2-1; the match to TRBD1 covers 10 bases. The CDR3 contains 16 residues. CDR1 and CDR2 (germline): LNHDA, SQIVND (reference sequence). J lost 1 base, V lost 5 bases, and 5 bases had no gene match. The CDR3 reads CASSSRDRGSYNEQFF. The CDR3 DNA is TGTGCCAGTAGTTCCCGGGACAGGGGATCCTACAATGAGCAGTTCTTC.

The V gene is TRBV19, the J gene TRBJ2-7; TRBD1 matches at 12 bases. This CDR3 comprises 16 residues. CDR1 LNHDA and CDR2 SQIVND come from the germline V gene (reference sequence). V dropped 7 bases and J dropped 6; count of bases not matched to a gene: 13. Here the CDR3 reads CASTPGQGARTGEQYF. The CDR3 nucleotides read TGTGCCAGTACCCCGGGACAGGGGGCGAGGACAGGCGAGCAGTACTTC. Full variable domain (missing parts from reference TRBV19 and TRBJ2-7): DGGITQSPKYLFRKEGQNVTLSCEQNLNHDAMYWYRQDPGQGLRLIYYSQIVNDFQKGDIAEGYSVSREKKESFPLTVTSAQKNPTAFYLCASTPGQGARTGEQYFGPGTRLTVT.

The chain combines TRBV5-4 with TRBJ1-2, with TRBD1 as a possible D gene (6 bases). The CDR3 spans 12 residues. Germline lookup yields CDR1 SGHNT and CDR2 YYREEE (reference sequence). The V gene lost 4 bases and the J gene lost 8 bases, with 12 bases spanning the gap. The CDR3 sequence: CASSQRQGGYTF. The CDR3, as DNA: TGTGCCAGCAGCCAACGGCAGGGGGGCTACACCTTC. Based on the CDR3 plus reference TRBV5-4 and TRBJ1-2, the full variable domain is ETGVTQSPTHLIKTRGQQVTLRCSSQSGHNTVSWYQQALGQGPQFIFQYYREEENGRGNFPPRFSGLQFPNYSSELNVNALELDDSALYLCASSQRQGGYTFGSGTRLTVV.

The chain employs TRBV5-6 and TRBJ1-1, with D possibly TRBD1 on 6 matching bases. This CDR3 has 15 residues. V lost 4 bases and J lost 2, with 15 bases in between. CDR1 is SGHDT, CDR2 YYEEEE, per germline. The CDR3 sequence: CASSAPPGGNTEAFF. Written as DNA, the CDR3 is TGTGCCAGCAGCGCCCCTCCGGGGGGCAACACTGAAGCTTTCTTT.

The genes are TRBV6-6 and TRBJ2-5; D could derive from TRBD1 or TRBD2 (5 bases each). The better agreement between TRBJ2-7 and the DNA end casts doubt on the J call. The length of the CDR3 is 14 residues. From germline, CDR1 is MNHNY and CDR2 SVGAGI (reference sequence). The CDR3 here is CASSSQAGGYEQYF. CDR3 coding DNA: TGTGCCAGCAGTTCCCAGGCTGGGGGCTACGAGCAGTACTTC.

The J gene is TRBJ2-5, the V gene TRBV5-4, with 10 bases identical to TRBD2. In germline, CDR1 is SGHNT, CDR2 YYREEE (reference sequence). V dropped 2 bases and J dropped 7; count of bases not matched to a gene: 11. The CDR3 has 16 residues. For the CDR3, the DNA is TGTGCCAGCAGCTTCCCAAGCGGGAGGGGGAGTGGGACCCAGTACTTC. Its protein product is CASSFPSGRGSGTQYF.

The chain has TRBV5-6 and TRBJ2-7, with a weak D call TRBD2 (5 bases). Trimming shortened V by 1 base and J by 1 base, and 9 bases separated the two germline ends. Germline V gives CDR1 SGHDT, CDR2 YYEEEE. This CDR3 is built from 14 residues. In nucleotides, the CDR3 is TGTGCCAGCAGCTTGATAGGAGGTTCCTACGAGCAGTACTTC. Translation: CASSLIGGSYEQYF.